These T cell receptor beta chains were read from a single sample in a study of cytomegalovirus exposure and HLA in healthy donors. Clones were read by immunoSEQ multiplex PCR, and TCRdb kept only the in-frame ones, dropping some. The profile covers under 200,000 clones, with around 82% appearing a single time and approximately 1.7% taken by the ten largest. The sequenced material came from PBMCs. The receptors here all came from a man aged 40-55 years in good health and CMV-seropositive. CDR3s include the opening cysteine and the closing phenylalanine or tryptophan. The D gene is left open where the match is weak. Clone size appears in some rows only: once, few, many, or a class for an expanded clone.

v_gene	j_gene	d_gene	abundance	CDR3nt	CDR3aa
TRBV5-5	TRBJ1-5	.	.	TGTGCCAGCAGCTTGGCCGACAGTAGCAATCAGCCCCAGCATTTT	CASSLADSSNQPQHF
TRBV5-4	TRBJ2-1	TRBD2	.	TGTGCCAGCAGCTTTATAGCGGGAGGAGACAATGAGCAGTTCTTC	CASSFIAGGDNEQFF
TRBV6-5	TRBJ2-7	TRBD1	.	TGTGCCAGCAGTTATGTTGGCAGGGGGCTTAACGAGCAGTACTTC	CASSYVGRGLNEQYF
TRBV7-9	TRBJ1-2	.	.	TGTGCCAGCAGCCCCGTGGCAGGGGTGTTCTATGGCTACACCTTC	CASSPVAGVFYGYTF
TRBV6-4	TRBJ2-6	.	once	TGTGCCAGCAGTGACTCGGCCTCTGGGGCCAACGTCCTGACTTTC	CASSDSASGANVLTF
TRBV5-1	TRBJ1-4	.	once	TGCGCCAGCAGCTTGTCCGGGAATGCGAATGAAAAACTGTTTTTT	CASSLSGNANEKLFF
TRBV19	TRBJ1-2	TRBD1	few	TGTGCCAGTAGTGCTTCTGGACAGGTTGGCTATGGCTACACCTTC	CASSASGQVGYGYTF
TRBV9	TRBJ1-6	TRBD1	.	TGTGCCAGCAGCGCGGACAGGGGACCTTCACCCCTCCACTTT	CASSADRGPSPLHF
TRBV6-6	TRBJ2-7	.	.	TGTGCCAGCAGATCTTCGGGGTCGGTACGCTCCTACGAGCAGTACTTC	CASRSSGSVRSYEQYF
TRBV27	TRBJ2-7	TRBD2	once	TGTGCCAGCAGTCCCAAATTCCCGGGAGGGAGGGAGCAGTACTTC	CASSPKFPGGREQYF
TRBV30	TRBJ2-2	TRBD2	once	TGTGCCTGGACCCGCCTAGCGGGAGCCGCCGGGGAGCTGTTTTTT	CAWTRLAGAAGELFF
TRBV19	TRBJ1-2	.	.	TGTGCCAGTAGTATAGGGACAGCCTATGGCTACACCTTC	CASSIGTAYGYTF
TRBV5-1	TRBJ2-1	.	once	TGCGCCAGCAGCCCAGCACGAAGTAGCGAAGAGGGCAATGAGCAGTTCTTC	CASSPARSSEEGNEQFF
TRBV5-1	TRBJ2-5	TRBD1	once	TGCGCCAGCAGCTTGGCCGGCGCGGGACAGGGCGGAGAGACCCAGTACTTC	CASSLAGAGQGGETQYF